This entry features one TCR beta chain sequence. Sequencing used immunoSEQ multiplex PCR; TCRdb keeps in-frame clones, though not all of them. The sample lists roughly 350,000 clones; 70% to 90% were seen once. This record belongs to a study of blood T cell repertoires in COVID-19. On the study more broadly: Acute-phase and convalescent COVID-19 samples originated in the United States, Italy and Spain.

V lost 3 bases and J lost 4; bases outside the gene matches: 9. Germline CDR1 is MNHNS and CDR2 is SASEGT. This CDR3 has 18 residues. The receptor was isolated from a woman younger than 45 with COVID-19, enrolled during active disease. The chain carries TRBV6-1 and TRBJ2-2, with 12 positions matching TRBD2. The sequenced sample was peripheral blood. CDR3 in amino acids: CASSDVLAGGSGTGELFF. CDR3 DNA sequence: TGTGCCAGCAGTGACGTACTAGCGGGAGGATCGGGCACCGGGGAGCTGTTTTTT.